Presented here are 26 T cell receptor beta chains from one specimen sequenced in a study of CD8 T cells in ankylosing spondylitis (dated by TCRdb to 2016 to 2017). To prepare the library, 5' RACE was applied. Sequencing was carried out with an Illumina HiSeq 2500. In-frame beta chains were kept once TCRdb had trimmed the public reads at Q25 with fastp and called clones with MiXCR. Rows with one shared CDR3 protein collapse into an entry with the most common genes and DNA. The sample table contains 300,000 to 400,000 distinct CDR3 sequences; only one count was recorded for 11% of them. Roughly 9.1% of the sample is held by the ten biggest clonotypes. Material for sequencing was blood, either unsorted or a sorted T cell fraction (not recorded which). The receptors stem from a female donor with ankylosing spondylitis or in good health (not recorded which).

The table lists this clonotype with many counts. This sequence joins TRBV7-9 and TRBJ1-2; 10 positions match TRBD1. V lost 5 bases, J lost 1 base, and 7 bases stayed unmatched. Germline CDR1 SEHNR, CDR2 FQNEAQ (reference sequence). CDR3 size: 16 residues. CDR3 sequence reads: CASSPTGTGVNYGYTF. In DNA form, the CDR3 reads TGTGCCAGCAGCCCGACCGGGACAGGGGTTAACTATGGCTACACCTTC.

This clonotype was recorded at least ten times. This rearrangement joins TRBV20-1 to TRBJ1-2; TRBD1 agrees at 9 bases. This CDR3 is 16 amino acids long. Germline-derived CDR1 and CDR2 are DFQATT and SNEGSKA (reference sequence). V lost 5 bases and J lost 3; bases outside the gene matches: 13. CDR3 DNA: TGCAGTGCTTCTAAGACAGGGGGACAAACATACTATGGCTACACCTTC. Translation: CSASKTGGQTYYGYTF.

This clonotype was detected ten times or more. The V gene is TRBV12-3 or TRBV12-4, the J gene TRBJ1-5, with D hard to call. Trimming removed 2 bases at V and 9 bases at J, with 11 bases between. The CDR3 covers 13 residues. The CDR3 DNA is TGTGCCAGCAGTTTACGTGGCAAGGGGCCCCAGCATTTT. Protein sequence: CASSLRGKGPQHF.

The CDR3 DNA is TGCGCCAGCAGCCACGCGACAGTCCTGCATATCGTTGAGCAGTTCTTC. Protein: CASSHATVLHIVEQFF. This chain joins TRBV4-3 and TRBJ2-1, with a possible D match to TRBD1 (5 bases). V lost 3 bases and J lost 9, with 21 bases in between. CDR1 and CDR2 (germline): LGHNA, YSLEER. This CDR3 contains 16 residues.

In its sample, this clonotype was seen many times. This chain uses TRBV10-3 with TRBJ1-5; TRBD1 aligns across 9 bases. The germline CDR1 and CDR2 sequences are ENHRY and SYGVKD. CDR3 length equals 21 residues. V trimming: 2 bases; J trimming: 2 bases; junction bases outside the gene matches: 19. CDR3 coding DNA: TGTGCCATCAGTGAGGGGCGGAGGGACAGGGCTAGGAACGGAGGCAATCAGCCCCAGCATTTT. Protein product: CAISEGRRDRARNGGNQPQHF.

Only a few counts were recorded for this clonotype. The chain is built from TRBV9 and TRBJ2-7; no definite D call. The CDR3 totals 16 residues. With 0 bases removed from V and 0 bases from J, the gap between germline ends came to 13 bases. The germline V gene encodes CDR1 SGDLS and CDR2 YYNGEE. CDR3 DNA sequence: TGTGCCAGCAGCGTAGGTCCGATGCTGACCTCCTACGAGCAGTACTTC. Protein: CASSVGPMLTSYEQYF.

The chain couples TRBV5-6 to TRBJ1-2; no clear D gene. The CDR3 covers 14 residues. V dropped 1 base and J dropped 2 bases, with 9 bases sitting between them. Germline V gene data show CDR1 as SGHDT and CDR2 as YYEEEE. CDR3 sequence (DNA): TGTGCCAGCAGCTTGACTCCACTCAACTATGGCTACACCTTC. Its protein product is CASSLTPLNYGYTF.

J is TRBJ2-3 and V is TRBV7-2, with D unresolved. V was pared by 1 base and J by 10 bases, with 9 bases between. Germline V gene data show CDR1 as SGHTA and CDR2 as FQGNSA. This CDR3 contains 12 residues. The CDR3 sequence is CASSLGSLAQYF. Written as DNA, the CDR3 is TGTGCCAGCAGCTTAGGCTCCCTGGCGCAGTATTTT. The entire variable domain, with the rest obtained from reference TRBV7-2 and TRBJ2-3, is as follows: GAGVSQSPSNKVTEKGKDVELRCDPISGHTALYWYRQSLGQGLEFLIYFQGNSAPDKSGLPSDRFSAERTGGSVSTLTIQRTQQEDSAVYLCASSLGSLAQYFGPGTRLTVL.

In DNA, the CDR3 is TGCAGTGCTAGAGATACAGGGGTTAACGAGCAGTACTTC. This codes for CSARDTGVNEQYF. The chain uses TRBV20-1 and TRBJ2-7; 7 bases match TRBD1. Germline CDR1 DFQATT, CDR2 SNEGSKA (reference sequence). This CDR3 contains 13 residues. With 0 bases clipped from V and 5 bases from J, the junction kept 4 bases outside the gene matches.

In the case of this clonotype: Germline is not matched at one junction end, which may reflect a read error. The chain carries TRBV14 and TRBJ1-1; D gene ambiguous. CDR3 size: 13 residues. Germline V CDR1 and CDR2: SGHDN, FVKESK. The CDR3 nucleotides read TGTGCCAGCAGCCAATCGCGAGGCACTGAAGCTTTGTTT. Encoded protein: CASSQSRGTEALF.

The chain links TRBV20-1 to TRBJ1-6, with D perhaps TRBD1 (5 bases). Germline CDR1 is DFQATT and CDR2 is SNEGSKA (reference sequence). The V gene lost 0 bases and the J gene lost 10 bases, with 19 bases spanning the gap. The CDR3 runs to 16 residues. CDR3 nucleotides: TGCAGTGCTAGAGATATTCTCGGGGGAAGAAAGTCACCCCTCCACTTT. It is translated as CSARDILGGRKSPLHF.

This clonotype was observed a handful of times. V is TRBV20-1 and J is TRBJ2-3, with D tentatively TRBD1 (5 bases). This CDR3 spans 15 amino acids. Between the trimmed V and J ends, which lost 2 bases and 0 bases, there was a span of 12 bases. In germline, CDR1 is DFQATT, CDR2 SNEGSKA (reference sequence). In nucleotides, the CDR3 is TGCAGTGCTAGATCCCCAGGGATAAGCACAGATACGCAGTATTTT. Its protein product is CSARSPGISTDTQYF.

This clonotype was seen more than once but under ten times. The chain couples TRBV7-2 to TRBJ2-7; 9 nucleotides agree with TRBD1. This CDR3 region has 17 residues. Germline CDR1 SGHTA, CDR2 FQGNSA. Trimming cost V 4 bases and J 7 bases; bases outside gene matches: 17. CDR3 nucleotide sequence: TGTGCCAGCAGCTCAAGCGCCATGGGACAGGGCCTTCGGGAGCAGTACTTC. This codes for CASSSSAMGQGLREQYF.

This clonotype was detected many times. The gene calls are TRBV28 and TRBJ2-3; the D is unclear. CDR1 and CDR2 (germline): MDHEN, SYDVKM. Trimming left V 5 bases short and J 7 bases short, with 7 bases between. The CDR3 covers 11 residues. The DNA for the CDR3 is TGTGCCAGCAGTCTTCACAATACGCAGTATTTT. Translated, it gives CASSLHNTQYF. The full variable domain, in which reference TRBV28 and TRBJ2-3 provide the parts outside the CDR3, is DVKVTQSSRYLVKRTGEKVFLECVQDMDHENMFWYRQDPGLGLRLIYFSYDVKMKEKGDIPEGYSVSREKKERFSLILESASTNQTSMYLCASSLHNTQYFGPGTRLTVL.

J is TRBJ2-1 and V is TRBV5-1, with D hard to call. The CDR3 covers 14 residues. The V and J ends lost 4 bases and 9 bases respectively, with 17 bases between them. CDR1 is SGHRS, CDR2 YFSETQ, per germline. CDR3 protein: CASSPPTGLAEQFF. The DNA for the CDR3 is TGCGCCAGCAGCCCCCCGACGGGCTTGGCTGAGCAGTTCTTC.

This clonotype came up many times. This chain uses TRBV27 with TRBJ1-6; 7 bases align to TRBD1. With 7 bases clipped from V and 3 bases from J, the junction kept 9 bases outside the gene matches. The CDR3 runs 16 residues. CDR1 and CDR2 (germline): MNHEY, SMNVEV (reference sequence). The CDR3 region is CASTSGRGLYNSPLHF. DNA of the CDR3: TGTGCCAGCACCTCCGGAAGGGGGCTCTATAATTCACCCCTCCACTTT.

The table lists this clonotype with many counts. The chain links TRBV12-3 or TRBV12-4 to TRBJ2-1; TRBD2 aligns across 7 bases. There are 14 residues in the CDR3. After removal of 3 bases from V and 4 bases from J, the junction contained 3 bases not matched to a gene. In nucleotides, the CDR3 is TGTGCCAGCAGTTTCAGCGGGGCTTACAATGAGCAGTTCTTC. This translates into CASSFSGAYNEQFF.

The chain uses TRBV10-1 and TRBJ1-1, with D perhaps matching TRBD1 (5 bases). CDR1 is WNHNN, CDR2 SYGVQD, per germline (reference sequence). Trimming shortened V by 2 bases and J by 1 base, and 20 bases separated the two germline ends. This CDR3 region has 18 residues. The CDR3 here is CASSEEKLVGGQNTEAFF. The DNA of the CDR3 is TGCGCCAGCAGTGAGGAAAAGCTCGTGGGGGGTCAGAACACTGAAGCTTTCTTT.

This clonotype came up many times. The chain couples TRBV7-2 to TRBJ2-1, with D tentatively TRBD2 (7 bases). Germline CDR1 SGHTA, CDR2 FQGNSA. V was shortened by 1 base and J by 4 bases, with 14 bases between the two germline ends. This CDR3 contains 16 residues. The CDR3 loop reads CASSLVGGGNYNEQFF. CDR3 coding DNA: TGTGCCAGCAGCTTAGTAGGGGGGGGGAATTACAATGAGCAGTTCTTC.

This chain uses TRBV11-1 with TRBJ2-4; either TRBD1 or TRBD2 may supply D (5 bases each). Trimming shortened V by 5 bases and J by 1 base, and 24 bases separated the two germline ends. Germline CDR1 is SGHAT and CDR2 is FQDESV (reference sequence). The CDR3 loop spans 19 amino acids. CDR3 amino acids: CASSPLRGYDGSAKNIQYF. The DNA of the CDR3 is TGTGCCAGCAGCCCCCTTCGGGGCTATGATGGATCGGCCAAAAACATTCAGTACTTC. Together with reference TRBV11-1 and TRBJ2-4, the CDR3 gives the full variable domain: EAEVAQSPRYKITEKSQAVAFWCDPISGHATLYWYRQILGQGPELLVQFQDESVVDDSQLPKDRFSAERLKGVDSTLKIQPAELGDSAMYLCASSPLRGYDGSAKNIQYFGAGTRLSVL.

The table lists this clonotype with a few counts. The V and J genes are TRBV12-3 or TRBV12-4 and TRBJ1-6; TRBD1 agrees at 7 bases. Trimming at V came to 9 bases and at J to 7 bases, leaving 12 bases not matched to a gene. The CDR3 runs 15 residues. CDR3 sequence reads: CASTASRGGNSPLHF. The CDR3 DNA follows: TGTGCCAGTACCGCCTCCCGAGGGGGCAATTCACCCCTCCACTTT.

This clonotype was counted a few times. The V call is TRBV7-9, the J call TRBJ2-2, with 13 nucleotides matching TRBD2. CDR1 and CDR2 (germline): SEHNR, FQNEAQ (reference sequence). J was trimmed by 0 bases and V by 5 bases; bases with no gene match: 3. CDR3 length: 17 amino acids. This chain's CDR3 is CASSPGLAGPNTGELFF. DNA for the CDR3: TGTGCCAGCAGCCCGGGACTAGCGGGACCGAACACCGGGGAGCTGTTTTTT. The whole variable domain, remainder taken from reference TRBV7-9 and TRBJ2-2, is DTGVSQNPRHKITKRGQNVTFRCDPISEHNRLYWYRQTLGQGPEFLTYFQNEAQLEKSRLLSDRFSAERPKGSFSTLEIQRTEQGDSAMYLCASSPGLAGPNTGELFFGEGSRLTVL.

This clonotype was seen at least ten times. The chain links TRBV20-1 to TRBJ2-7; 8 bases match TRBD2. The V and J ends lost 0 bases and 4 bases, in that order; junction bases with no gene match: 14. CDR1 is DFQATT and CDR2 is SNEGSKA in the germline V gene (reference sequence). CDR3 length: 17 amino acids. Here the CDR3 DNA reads TGCAGTGCTAGAGACAAGATAGGAGCGGGAGTGAAGTACGAGCAGTACTTC. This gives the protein CSARDKIGAGVKYEQYF.

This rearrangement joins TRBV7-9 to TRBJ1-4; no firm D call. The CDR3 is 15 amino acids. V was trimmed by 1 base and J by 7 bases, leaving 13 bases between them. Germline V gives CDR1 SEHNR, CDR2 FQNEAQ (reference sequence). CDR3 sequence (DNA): TGTGCCAGCAGCTTAGTCTGGGAGGAGAGTGAAAAACTGTTTTTT. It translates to CASSLVWEESEKLFF.

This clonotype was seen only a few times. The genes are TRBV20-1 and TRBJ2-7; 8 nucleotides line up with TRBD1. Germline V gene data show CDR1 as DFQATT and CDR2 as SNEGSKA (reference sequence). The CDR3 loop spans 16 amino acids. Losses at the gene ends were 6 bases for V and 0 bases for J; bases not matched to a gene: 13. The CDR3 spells CSATGGRDRSSYEQYF. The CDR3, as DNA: TGCAGTGCCACCGGGGGTCGGGACAGGAGCTCCTACGAGCAGTACTTC.

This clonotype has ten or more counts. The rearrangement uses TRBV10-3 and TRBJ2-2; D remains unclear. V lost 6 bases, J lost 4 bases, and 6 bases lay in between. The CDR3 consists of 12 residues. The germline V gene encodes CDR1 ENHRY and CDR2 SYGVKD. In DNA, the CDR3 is TGTGCCATCAGCCAGACCACCGGGGAGCTGTTTTTT. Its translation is CAISQTTGELFF.